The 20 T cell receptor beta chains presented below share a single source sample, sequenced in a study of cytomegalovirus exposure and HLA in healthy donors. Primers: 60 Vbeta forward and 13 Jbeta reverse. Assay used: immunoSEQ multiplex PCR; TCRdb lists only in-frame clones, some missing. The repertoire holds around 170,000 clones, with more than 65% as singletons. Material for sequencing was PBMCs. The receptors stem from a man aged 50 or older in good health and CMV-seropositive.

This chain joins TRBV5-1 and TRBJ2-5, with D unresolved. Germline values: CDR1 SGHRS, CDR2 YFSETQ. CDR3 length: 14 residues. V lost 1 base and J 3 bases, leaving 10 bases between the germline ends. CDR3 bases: TGCGCCAGCAGCTTGAGTATCGCAGAAGAGACCCAGTACTTC. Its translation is CASSLSIAEETQYF.

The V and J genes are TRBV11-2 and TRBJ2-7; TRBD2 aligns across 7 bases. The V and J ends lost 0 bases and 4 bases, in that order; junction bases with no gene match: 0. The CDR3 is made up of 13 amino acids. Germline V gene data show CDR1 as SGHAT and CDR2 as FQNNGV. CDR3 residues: CASSLEGGYEQYF. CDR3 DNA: TGTGCCAGCAGCTTAGAGGGGGGGTACGAGCAGTACTTC.

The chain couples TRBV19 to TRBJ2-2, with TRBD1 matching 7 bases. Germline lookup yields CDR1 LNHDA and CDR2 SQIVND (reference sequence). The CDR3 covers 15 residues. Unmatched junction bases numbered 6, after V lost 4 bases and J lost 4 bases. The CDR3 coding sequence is TGTGCCAGTAGTACGGGACAGTGGGTCACCGGGGAGCTGTTTTTT. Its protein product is CASSTGQWVTGELFF.

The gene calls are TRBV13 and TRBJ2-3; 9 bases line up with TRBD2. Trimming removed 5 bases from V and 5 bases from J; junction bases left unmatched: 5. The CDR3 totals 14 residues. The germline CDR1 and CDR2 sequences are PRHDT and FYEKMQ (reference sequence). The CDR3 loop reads CASSASGGQDTQYF. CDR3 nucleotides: TGTGCCAGCAGCGCGAGCGGGGGGCAAGATACGCAGTATTTT.

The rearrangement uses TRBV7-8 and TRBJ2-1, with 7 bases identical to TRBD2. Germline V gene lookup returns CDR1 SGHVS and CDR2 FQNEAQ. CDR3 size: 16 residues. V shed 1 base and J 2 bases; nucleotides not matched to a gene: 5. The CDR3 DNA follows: TGTGCCAGCAGCTTAGGGACTAGTGGAGCCTACAATGAGCAGTTCTTC. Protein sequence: CASSLGTSGAYNEQFF.

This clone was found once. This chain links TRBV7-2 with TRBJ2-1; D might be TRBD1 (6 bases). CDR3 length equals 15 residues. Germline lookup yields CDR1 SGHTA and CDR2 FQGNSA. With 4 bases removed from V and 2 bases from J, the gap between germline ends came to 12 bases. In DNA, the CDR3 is TGTGCCAGCAGCTACCGGGACACGACCTACAATGAGCAGTTCTTC. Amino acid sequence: CASSYRDTTYNEQFF.

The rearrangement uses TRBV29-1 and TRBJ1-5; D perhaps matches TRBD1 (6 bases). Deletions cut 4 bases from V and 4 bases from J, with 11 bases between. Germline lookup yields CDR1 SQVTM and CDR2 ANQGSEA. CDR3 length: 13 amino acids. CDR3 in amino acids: CSVVGGRNQPQHF. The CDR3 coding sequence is TGCAGCGTTGTGGGGGGGCGGAATCAGCCCCAGCATTTT.

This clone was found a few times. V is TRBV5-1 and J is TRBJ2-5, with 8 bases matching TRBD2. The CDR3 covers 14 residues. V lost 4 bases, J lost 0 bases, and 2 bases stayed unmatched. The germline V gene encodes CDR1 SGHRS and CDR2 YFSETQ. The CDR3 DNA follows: TGCGCCAGCAGCCCACTAGCGGACCAAGAGACCCAGTACTTC. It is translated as CASSPLADQETQYF.

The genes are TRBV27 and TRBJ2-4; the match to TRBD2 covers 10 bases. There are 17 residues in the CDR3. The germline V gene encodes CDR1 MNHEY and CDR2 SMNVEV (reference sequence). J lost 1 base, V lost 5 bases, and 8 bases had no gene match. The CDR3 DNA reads TGTGCCAGCAGTACCCAGCGGGAGGGCTTCGCCAAAAACATTCAGTACTTC. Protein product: CASSTQREGFAKNIQYF.

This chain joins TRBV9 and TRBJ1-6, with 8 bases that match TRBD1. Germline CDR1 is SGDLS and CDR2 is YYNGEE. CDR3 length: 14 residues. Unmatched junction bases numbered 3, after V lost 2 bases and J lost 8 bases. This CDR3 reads CASSVTGGDSPLHF. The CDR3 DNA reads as TGTGCCAGCAGCGTTACAGGGGGGGATTCACCCCTCCACTTT.

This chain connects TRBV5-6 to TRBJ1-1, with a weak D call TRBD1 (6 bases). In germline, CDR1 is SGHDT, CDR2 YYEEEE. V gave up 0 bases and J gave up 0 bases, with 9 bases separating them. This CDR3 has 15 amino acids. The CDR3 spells CASSLAGQLNTEAFF. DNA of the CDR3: TGTGCCAGCAGCTTGGCCGGACAGTTGAACACTGAAGCTTTCTTT.

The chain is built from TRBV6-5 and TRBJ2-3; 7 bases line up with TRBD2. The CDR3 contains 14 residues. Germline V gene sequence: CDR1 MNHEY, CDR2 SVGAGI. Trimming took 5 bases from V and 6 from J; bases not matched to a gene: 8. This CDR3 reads CASSLSGATDTQYF. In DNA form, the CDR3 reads TGTGCCAGCAGTCTAAGCGGGGCGACGGATACGCAGTATTTT.

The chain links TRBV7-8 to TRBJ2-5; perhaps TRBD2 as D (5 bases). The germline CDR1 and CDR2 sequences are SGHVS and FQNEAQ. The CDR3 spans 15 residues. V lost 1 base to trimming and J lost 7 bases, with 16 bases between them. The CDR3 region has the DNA TGTGCCAGCAGCTTAGTAGGAGAGGGTTTGGGGACCCAGTACTTC. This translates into CASSLVGEGLGTQYF.

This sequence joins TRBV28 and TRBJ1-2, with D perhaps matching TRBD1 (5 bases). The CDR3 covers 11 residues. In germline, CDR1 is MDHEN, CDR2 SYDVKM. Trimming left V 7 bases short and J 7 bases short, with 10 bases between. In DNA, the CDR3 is TGTGCCAGCACCATAGGGGTTGGCTACACCTTC. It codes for CASTIGVGYTF.

The CDR3, as DNA: TGTGCCAGCAGCCGAAAACCTAGCGGATCCTACAATGAGCAGTTCTTC. Translated, it gives CASSRKPSGSYNEQFF. This chain joins TRBV5-6 and TRBJ2-1, with 7 bases lining up with TRBD2. The CDR3 sequence is 16 residues long. J lost 1 base, V lost 4 bases, and 8 bases had no gene match. CDR1 is SGHDT, CDR2 YYEEEE, per germline.

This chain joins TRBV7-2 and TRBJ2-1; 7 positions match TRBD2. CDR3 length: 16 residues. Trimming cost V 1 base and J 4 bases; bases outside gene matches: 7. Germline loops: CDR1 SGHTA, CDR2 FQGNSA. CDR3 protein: CASSLGGGVGYNEQFF. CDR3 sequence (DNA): TGTGCCAGCAGCTTAGGTGGGGGGGTGGGATACAATGAGCAGTTCTTC.

The chain's CDR3 is CSVEDQREVNEQFF. CDR3 nucleotide sequence: TGCAGCGTTGAAGATCAGCGGGAGGTCAATGAGCAGTTCTTC. The chain has TRBV29-1 and TRBJ2-1, with TRBD2 matching over 9 bases. CDR3 size: 14 residues. Germline-derived CDR1 and CDR2 are SQVTM and ANQGSEA. With 0 bases clipped from V and 6 bases from J, the junction kept 3 bases outside the gene matches.

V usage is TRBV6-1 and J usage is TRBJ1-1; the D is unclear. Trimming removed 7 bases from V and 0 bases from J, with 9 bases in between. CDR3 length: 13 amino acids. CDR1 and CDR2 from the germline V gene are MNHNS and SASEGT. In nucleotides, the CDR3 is TGTGCCAGCACATACACCTTGAACACTGAAGCTTTCTTT. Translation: CASTYTLNTEAFF.

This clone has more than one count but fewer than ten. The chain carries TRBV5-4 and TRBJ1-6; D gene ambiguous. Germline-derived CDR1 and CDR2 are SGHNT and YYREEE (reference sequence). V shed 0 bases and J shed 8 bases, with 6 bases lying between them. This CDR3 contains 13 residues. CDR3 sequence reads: CASSLGVDSPLHF. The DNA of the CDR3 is TGTGCCAGCAGCTTGGGAGTCGATTCACCCCTCCACTTT.

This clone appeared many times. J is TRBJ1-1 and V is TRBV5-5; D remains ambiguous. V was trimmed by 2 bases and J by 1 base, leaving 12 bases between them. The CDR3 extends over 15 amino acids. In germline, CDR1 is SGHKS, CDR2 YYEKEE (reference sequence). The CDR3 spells CASSFDTFQNTEAFF. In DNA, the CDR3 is TGTGCCAGCAGCTTTGACACTTTTCAGAACACTGAAGCTTTCTTT. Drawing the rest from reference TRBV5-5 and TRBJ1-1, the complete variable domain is DAGVTQSPTHLIKTRGQQVTLRCSPISGHKSVSWYQQVLGQGPQFIFQYYEKEERGRGNFPDRFSARQFPNYSSELNVNALLLGDSALYLCASSFDTFQNTEAFFGQGTRLTVV.